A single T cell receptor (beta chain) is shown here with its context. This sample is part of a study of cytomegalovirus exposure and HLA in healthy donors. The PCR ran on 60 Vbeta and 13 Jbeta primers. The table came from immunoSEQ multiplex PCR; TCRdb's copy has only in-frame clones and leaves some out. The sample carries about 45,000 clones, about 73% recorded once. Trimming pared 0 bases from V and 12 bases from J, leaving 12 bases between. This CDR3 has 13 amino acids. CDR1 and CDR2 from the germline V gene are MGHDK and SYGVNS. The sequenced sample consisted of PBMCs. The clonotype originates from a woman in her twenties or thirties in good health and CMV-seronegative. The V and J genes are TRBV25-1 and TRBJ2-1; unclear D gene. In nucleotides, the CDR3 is TGTGCCAGCAGTGAATATCCAGGCTCAGTGCAGTTCTTC. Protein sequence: CASSEYPGSVQFF.